A single sample is the source of the 19 T cell receptor beta chains below, sequenced in a study of blood T cell repertoires in COVID-19 (dated by TCRdb to about 2020). Preparation of the library involved the immunoSEQ multiplex PCR assay. The source is immuneACCESS, and TCRdb retained only in-frame sequences with V and J called. Part of the clones is not carried over; for the studies checked, unresolved V genes explain less than half of this, and the remainder is unexplained. The sample has 270,000 or so clones on record, 80% to 95% of them singletons. About 3% of the sample goes to the ten largest clones. Sequenced input: PBMCs or T cells enriched from blood (not recorded which). The receptors here all came from a middle-aged man who had been exposed to COVID-19.

This clone is a singleton in its sample. The chain couples TRBV9 to TRBJ2-7; 8 positions match TRBD2. The CDR3 runs 15 residues. Germline loops: CDR1 SGDLS, CDR2 YYNGEE. The ends lost 0 bases at V and 7 bases at J; junction bases unmatched: 9. CDR3 sequence: CASSVDGSPGGEQYF. In nucleotides, the CDR3 is TGTGCCAGCAGCGTAGACGGCTCACCGGGGGGGGAGCAGTACTTC. Full variable domain (outside the CDR3, taken from reference TRBV9 and TRBJ2-7): DSGVTQTPKHLITATGQRVTLRCSPRSGDLSVYWYQQSLDQGLQFLIQYYNGEERAKGNILERFSAQQFPDLHSELNLSSLELGDSALYFCASSVDGSPGGEQYFGPGTRLTVT.

This chain joins TRBV19 and TRBJ1-5; 7 bases match TRBD1. The CDR3 length is 16 residues. J gave up 4 bases and V 4 bases, and 10 bases lay outside the gene matches. Germline V gene data show CDR1 as LNHDA and CDR2 as SQIVND (reference sequence). The CDR3 reads CASSTPSGQLNQPQHF. CDR3 bases: TGTGCCAGTAGTACCCCCTCGGGACAGCTAAATCAGCCCCAGCATTTT.

The chain has TRBV2 and TRBJ1-1; D is possibly TRBD1 (6 bases). Germline values: CDR1 SNHLY, CDR2 FYNNEI. The V gene lost 2 bases and the J gene lost 1 base, with 8 bases spanning the gap. CDR3 length: 14 residues. The CDR3 spells CASSEQTGNTEAFF. CDR3 DNA sequence: TGTGCCAGCAGTGAACAGACAGGGAACACTGAAGCTTTCTTT.

The chain employs TRBV7-7 and TRBJ2-5, with 7 bases aligning to TRBD2. The CDR3 consists of 16 residues. CDR1 is SSHAT, CDR2 FNYEAQ, per germline (reference sequence). V lost 3 bases, J lost 5 bases, and 12 bases stayed unmatched. This chain's CDR3 is CASSLTGRESVETQYF. CDR3 coding DNA: TGTGCCAGCAGCTTGACGGGGCGGGAGAGTGTGGAGACCCAGTACTTC.

The rearrangement uses TRBV27 and TRBJ2-7; perhaps TRBD2 as D (5 bases). Germline CDR1 and CDR2: MNHEY and SMNVEV (reference sequence). The CDR3 has 15 amino acids. V gave up 4 bases and J gave up 3 bases, with 16 bases separating them. The CDR3 sequence: CASSSTPGNHYEQYF. The CDR3 nucleotides read TGTGCCAGCAGTTCGACCCCGGGAAACCACTACGAGCAGTACTTC.

This clone appeared once. Within the sample, other DNA sequences also encode this same CDR3. The CDR3 protein is CASSVGLAGETQYF. CDR3 DNA: TGTGCCAGCAGCGTAGGACTAGCCGGTGAGACCCAGTACTTC. J is TRBJ2-5 and V is TRBV9; 7 bases match TRBD2. The ends lost 0 bases at V and 5 bases at J; junction bases unmatched: 4. CDR1 is SGDLS, CDR2 YYNGEE, per germline. The CDR3 length is 14 residues.

V and J are TRBV30 and TRBJ1-2; perhaps TRBD1 as D (6 bases). Germline-derived CDR1 and CDR2 are GTSNPN and SVGIG (reference sequence). V was pared by 6 bases and J by 7 bases, with 15 bases between. The CDR3 sequence is 12 residues long. CDR3 in DNA: TGTGCCTGTGATCAAAAACAGGGTGGCTACACCTTC. This codes for CACDQKQGGYTF.

The V and J genes are TRBV12-3 or TRBV12-4 and TRBJ2-5, with 9 positions matching TRBD1. CDR3 length: 13 amino acids. The junction had 2 bases not matched to a gene; V was cut back by 5 bases and J by 4 bases. CDR3 protein: CASSPTGGETQYF. The DNA for the CDR3 is TGTGCCAGCAGTCCGACAGGGGGAGAGACCCAGTACTTC.

CDR3 protein: CASSFADRGLEGYTF. The CDR3 DNA reads as TGTGCCAGCAGCTTCGCCGACAGGGGCCTAGAGGGCTACACCTTC. This chain links TRBV5-4 with TRBJ1-2, with TRBD1 identical over 8 bases. CDR1 and CDR2 from the germline V gene are SGHNT and YYREEE (reference sequence). This CDR3 region has 15 residues. V was clipped by 2 bases and J by 8 bases; unmatched bases: 11.

The rearrangement joins TRBV5-1 to TRBJ2-7; the match to TRBD1 covers 7 bases. This CDR3 spans 15 amino acids. Germline CDR1 reads SGHRS; CDR2 reads YFSETQ. V dropped 4 bases and J dropped 4; count of bases not matched to a gene: 11. DNA of the CDR3: TGCGCCAGCAGCCCAGAACAGGGGATTAGGTACGAGCAGTACTTC. Translating it yields CASSPEQGIRYEQYF.

The chain uses TRBV5-6 and TRBJ2-7, with 10 nucleotides matching TRBD2. V shed 0 bases and J 3 bases; nucleotides not matched to a gene: 0. The CDR3 has 14 residues. The germline V gene has CDR1 SGHDT and CDR2 YYEEEE. CDR3 amino acids: CASSLGTSGYEQYF. The CDR3 DNA sequence: TGTGCCAGCAGCTTGGGGACTAGCGGCTACGAGCAGTACTTC. Full variable domain (rest looked up from reference TRBV5-6 and TRBJ2-7): DAGVTQSPTHLIKTRGQQVTLRCSPKSGHDTVSWYQQALGQGPQFIFQYYEEEERQRGNFPDRFSGHQFPNYSSELNVNALLLGDSALYLCASSLGTSGYEQYFGPGTRLTVT.

The rearrangement joins TRBV27 to TRBJ1-2, with 12 positions matching TRBD1. J lost 4 bases, V lost 5 bases, and 5 bases had no gene match. CDR3 length: 15 amino acids. Germline V gene sequence: CDR1 MNHEY, CDR2 SMNVEV (reference sequence). CDR3 DNA sequence: TGTGCCAGCAGTCCCGGGACAGGGGGCGTCTATGGCTACACCTTC. Translated: CASSPGTGGVYGYTF.

The chain employs TRBV19 and TRBJ2-7; a possible D gene is TRBD2 (5 bases). The V and J ends lost 7 bases and 5 bases respectively, with 18 bases between them. This CDR3 spans 14 amino acids. From germline, CDR1 is LNHDA and CDR2 SQIVND (reference sequence). CDR3 DNA sequence: TGTGCCAGTAAAAAACATCAGTCCGGGGACGAGCAGTACTTC. It specifies CASKKHQSGDEQYF.

DNA for the CDR3: TGCAGCGTTGAAGATCTAGGGGGGAACACTGAAGCTTTCTTT. It encodes CSVEDLGGNTEAFF. The chain combines TRBV29-1 with TRBJ1-1, with a tentative D call TRBD1 (6 bases). The CDR3 is 14 amino acids. Germline assignment: CDR1 SQVTM and CDR2 ANQGSEA. The V end lost 0 bases, the J end lost 1 base, and 9 bases lay between the germline ends. Full variable domain (outside the CDR3, taken from reference TRBV29-1 and TRBJ1-1): SAVISQKPSRDICQRGTSLTIQCQVDSQVTMMFWYRQQPGQSLTLIATANQGSEATYESGFVIDKFPISRPNLTFSTLTVSNMSPEDSSIYLCSVEDLGGNTEAFFGQGTRLTVV.

This rearrangement joins TRBV12-5 to TRBJ2-7; no firm D call. This CDR3 has 14 residues. V dropped 5 bases and J dropped 5 bases, with 16 bases sitting between them. Germline V gives CDR1 LGHNT, CDR2 FRNRAP. The CDR3, as DNA: TGTGCTAGTGGTCCCGGAGACGGATACGACGAGCAGTACTTC. Translated: CASGPGDGYDEQYF.

This chain links TRBV10-3 with TRBJ2-3; 10 bases match TRBD2. The germline V gene has CDR1 ENHRY and CDR2 SYGVKD. Trimming took 3 bases from V and 5 from J; bases not matched to a gene: 8. The CDR3 runs to 16 residues. The CDR3, as DNA: TGTGCCATCAGTGAAATTACTAGCGGGAATCAAGATACGCAGTATTTT. This translates into CAISEITSGNQDTQYF.

CDR3 loop: CASSPDRELEQYF. As DNA, the CDR3 is TGTGCCAGCAGCCCCGACCGGGAACTCGAGCAGTACTTC. V and J are TRBV13 and TRBJ2-7, with TRBD2 as a possible D gene (5 bases). The CDR3 totals 13 residues. Trimming shortened V by 5 bases and J by 6 bases, and 14 bases separated the two germline ends. Germline lookup yields CDR1 PRHDT and CDR2 FYEKMQ (reference sequence).

This chain connects TRBV3-1 (or the pseudogene TRBV3-2) to TRBJ1-3; D perhaps matches TRBD1 (5 bases). Looked up from germline, CDR1 is LGHDT and CDR2 is YNNKEL (reference sequence). The V gene lost 8 bases and the J gene lost 2 bases, with 19 bases spanning the gap. CDR3 length: 16 residues. The chain's CDR3 is CASVGRGNKAGNTIYF. CDR3 in DNA: TGTGCCAGCGTAGGGAGGGGAAATAAGGCTGGAAACACCATATATTTT.

The chain employs TRBV5-4 and TRBJ2-7; TRBD2 agrees at 10 bases. Trimming cost V 6 bases and J 3 bases; bases outside gene matches: 9. Looked up from germline, CDR1 is SGHNT and CDR2 is YYREEE (reference sequence). CDR3 length: 15 amino acids. The DNA for the CDR3 is TGTGCCAGCACGAGAACCGGGACTAGCGACTACGAGCAGTACTTC. Translating it yields CASTRTGTSDYEQYF. Looking up the rest from reference TRBV5-4 and TRBJ2-7 gives the full variable domain: ETGVTQSPTHLIKTRGQQVTLRCSSQSGHNTVSWYQQALGQGPQFIFQYYREEENGRGNFPPRFSGLQFPNYSSELNVNALELDDSALYLCASTRTGTSDYEQYFGPGTRLTVT.